This T cell receptor beta chain appears in the sequencing data of a study of blood T cell repertoires in COVID-19. V dropped 4 bases and J dropped 7 bases, with 16 bases sitting between them. Germline assignment: CDR1 SGHVS and CDR2 FNYEAQ. The CDR3 contains 15 residues. TCRdb's table, derived via immunoSEQ multiplex PCR, lists solely in-frame clones and lacks some. The sample comprises some 150,000 clones, roughly 86% of which are singletons, and nearly 0.95% rests with the top ten. The genes are TRBV7-6 and TRBJ1-4, with D maybe TRBD1 (5 bases). Sequenced input: peripheral blood. The sequence came from a woman between 50 and 59 years old with acute or convalescent COVID-19. The CDR3 loop is CASSSTLREGEKLFF. The CDR3 DNA is TGTGCCAGCAGCTCCACCCTCAGGGAGGGTGAAAAACTGTTTTTT.